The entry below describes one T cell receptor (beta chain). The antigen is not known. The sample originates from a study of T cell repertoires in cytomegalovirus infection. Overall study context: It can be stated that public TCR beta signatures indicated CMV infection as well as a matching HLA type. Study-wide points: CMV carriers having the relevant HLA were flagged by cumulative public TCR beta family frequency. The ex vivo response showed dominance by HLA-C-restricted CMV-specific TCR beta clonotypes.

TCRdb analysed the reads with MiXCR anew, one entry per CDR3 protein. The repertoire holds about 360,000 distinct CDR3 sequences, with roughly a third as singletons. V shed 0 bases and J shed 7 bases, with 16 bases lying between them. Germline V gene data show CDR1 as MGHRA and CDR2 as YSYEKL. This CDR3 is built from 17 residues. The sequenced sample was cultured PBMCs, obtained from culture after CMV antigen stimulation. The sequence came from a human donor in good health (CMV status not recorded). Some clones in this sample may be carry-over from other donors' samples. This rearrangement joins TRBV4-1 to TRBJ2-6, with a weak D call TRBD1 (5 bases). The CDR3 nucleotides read TGCGCCAGCAGCCAAGATATAACAGGCCTGCGAGCCAACGTCCTGACTTTC. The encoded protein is CASSQDITGLRANVLTF.